The 18 T cell receptor beta chains in this list originate from one sample, sequenced in a study of response to subunit inactivated influenza vaccine (dated by TCRdb to the late 2010s). The library came from RT-PCR. TCRdb lists the instrument as Illumina HiSeq 2500. The raw public data were reprocessed by TCRdb itself: fastp quality trimming at Q25, MiXCR clonotype calling, in-frame beta chains only. Merged by CDR3 protein, the rows form single entries marked with the most common genes and DNA. This sample is represented by hundreds of thousands of distinct CDR3 sequences; 6.5% to 8% of them were singletons. The ten largest clonotypes hold over 10% of the sample. Sample: PBMCs from blood, taken less than 30 months after vaccination. All receptors derive from a man aged 50 to 75 who received an inactivated influenza vaccine. Donor details come from another sample of the same person, matched by shared clones.

This clonotype was detected many times. V usage is TRBV20-1 and J usage is TRBJ1-4, with D tentatively TRBD1 (5 bases). Trimming removed 6 bases from V and 4 bases from J, with 9 bases in between. The CDR3 totals 12 residues. CDR1 is DFQATT and CDR2 is SNEGSKA in the germline V gene (reference sequence). The CDR3 DNA sequence: TGCAGTGCGGCGAGGGGTAATGAAAAACTGTTTTTT. Residues: CSAARGNEKLFF.

This clonotype was detected only a few times. V usage is TRBV20-1 and J usage is TRBJ1-6; maybe TRBD1 (5 bases). Between the trimmed V and J ends, which lost 0 bases and 7 bases, there was a span of 13 bases. This CDR3 has 15 residues. CDR1 and CDR2 (germline): DFQATT, SNEGSKA (reference sequence). The CDR3 sequence is CSARETRGRNSPLHF. The CDR3 DNA is TGCAGTGCTAGAGAGACGCGGGGGAGAAATTCACCCCTCCACTTT.

The chain combines TRBV24-1 with TRBJ2-1, with 10 nucleotides matching TRBD1. The junction had 6 bases not matched to a gene; V was cut back by 4 bases and J by 4 bases. CDR3 size: 16 residues. In germline, CDR1 is KGHDR, CDR2 SFDVKD. The CDR3, as DNA: TGTGCCACCAGTGACTTCCCGGGACAGGGGTACAATGAGCAGTTCTTC. Translating it yields CATSDFPGQGYNEQFF.

This clonotype was detected many times. The rearrangement links TRBV6-1 to TRBJ2-5; weak D call: TRBD2 (6 bases). The V gene lost 7 bases and the J gene lost 4 bases, with 13 bases spanning the gap. The length of the CDR3 is 13 residues. CDR1 MNHNS and CDR2 SASEGT come from the germline V gene. This CDR3 reads CASTPGGGETQYF. CDR3 sequence (DNA): TGTGCCAGCACCCCTGGGGGAGGAGAGACCCAGTACTTC.

This clonotype was found many times. The DNA for the CDR3 is TGCGCCAGCAGCCCGGGTCTAGGCTCGAACACCGGGGAGCTGTTTTTT. Translated: CASSPGLGSNTGELFF. The rearrangement uses TRBV4-3 and TRBJ2-2; D remains ambiguous. CDR3 length: 16 residues. V gave up 4 bases and J gave up 0 bases, with 12 bases separating them. Germline loops: CDR1 LGHNA, CDR2 YSLEER.

V usage is TRBV7-3 and J usage is TRBJ2-1; TRBD2 agrees at 8 bases. V lost 3 bases and J lost 7; bases outside the gene matches: 8. From germline, CDR1 is SGHTA and CDR2 FQGTGA. This CDR3 has 15 amino acids. Written as DNA, the CDR3 is TGTGCCAGCAGCTTTGCATTAGCGGGACAAAATGAGCAGTTCTTC. Translation gives CASSFALAGQNEQFF.

Ten or more counts support this clonotype. This chain uses TRBV3-1 with TRBJ2-1, with 10 bases matching TRBD2. The CDR3 is made up of 15 amino acids. J was trimmed by 6 bases and V by 1 base; bases with no gene match: 3. Germline lookup yields CDR1 LGHDT and CDR2 YNNKEL (reference sequence). In DNA form, the CDR3 reads TGTGCCAGCAGCCAAGCAGCGGGGGGGCTCAATGAGCAGTTCTTC. Its translation is CASSQAAGGLNEQFF.

This clonotype has just a few counts. The chain's CDR3 is CASSLGAEVHTQYF. The CDR3 DNA sequence: TGTGCCAGCAGCTTGGGGGCGGAGGTCCATACGCAGTATTTT. This chain links TRBV5-5 with TRBJ2-3; TRBD2 might be the D (5 bases). Looked up from germline, CDR1 is SGHKS and CDR2 is YYEKEE (reference sequence). Trimming pared 0 bases from V and 7 bases from J, leaving 12 bases between. The CDR3 contains 14 residues.

This clonotype was seen a few times. CDR3 loop: CASSQPGLAGGGNEQYF. CDR3 nucleotides: TGCGCCAGCAGCCAACCGGGACTAGCGGGGGGCGGCAACGAGCAGTACTTC. The chain recombines TRBV4-1 with TRBJ2-7, with 15 bases that match TRBD2. V dropped 2 bases and J dropped 5; count of bases not matched to a gene: 7. CDR3 length equals 17 residues. Germline V gene data show CDR1 as MGHRA and CDR2 as YSYEKL.

This clonotype has more than one count but fewer than ten. The V and J genes are TRBV4-2 and TRBJ2-1, with TRBD2 identical over 9 bases. The germline V gene has CDR1 LGHNA and CDR2 YNFKEQ. J was trimmed by 5 bases and V by 5 bases; bases with no gene match: 4. There are 14 residues in the CDR3. The CDR3 sequence: CASSSWTSDNEQFF. In DNA, the CDR3 is TGTGCCAGCAGCTCATGGACTAGCGACAATGAGCAGTTCTTC.

Only a few counts were recorded for this clonotype. The CDR3 sequence is CASSPLAGNPYTDTQYF. The DNA of the CDR3 is TGTGCCAGCAGCCCTCTAGCGGGTAACCCATACACAGATACGCAGTATTTT. J is TRBJ2-3 and V is TRBV7-9, with 8 bases lining up with TRBD2. V was clipped by 5 bases and J by 2 bases; unmatched bases: 12. The germline V gene has CDR1 SEHNR and CDR2 FQNEAQ (reference sequence). The CDR3 length is 17 residues.

This clonotype was recorded at least ten times. V usage is TRBV14 and J usage is TRBJ2-1, with 7 bases aligning to TRBD2. The CDR3 consists of 15 residues. With 1 base clipped from V and 2 bases from J, the junction kept 2 bases outside the gene matches. CDR1 and CDR2 (germline): SGHDN, FVKESK. The CDR3 nucleotides read TGTGCCAGCAGCCAAGTGGGAGGGCCCTACAATGAGCAGTTCTTC. Protein sequence: CASSQVGGPYNEQFF. The full variable domain, rest sourced from reference TRBV14 and TRBJ2-1, is EAGVTQFPSHSVIEKGQTVTLRCDPISGHDNLYWYRRVMGKEIKFLLHFVKESKQDESGMPNNRFLAERTGGTYSTLKVQPAELEDSGVYFCASSQVGGPYNEQFFGPGTRLTVL.

The chain uses TRBV28 and TRBJ2-3; TRBD2 matches at 9 bases. There are 15 residues in the CDR3. J lost 2 bases, V lost 4 bases, and 4 bases had no gene match. CDR1 is MDHEN and CDR2 is SYDVKM in the germline V gene. The CDR3 reads CASSWASGNTDTQYF. The CDR3, as DNA: TGTGCCAGCAGTTGGGCTAGCGGGAACACAGATACGCAGTATTTT.

This chain links TRBV7-9 with TRBJ2-5; D tentatively reads TRBD1 or TRBD2 (7 bases each). The ends were cut back, 5 bases at V and 5 bases at J, with 12 bases in the middle. The CDR3 is 13 amino acids. Germline V gene sequence: CDR1 SEHNR, CDR2 FQNEAQ (reference sequence). The CDR3 bases are TGTGCCAGCAGCATCCAGGGGGGGGAGACCCAGTACTTC. Its protein product is CASSIQGGETQYF.

The V and J genes are TRBV5-1 and TRBJ2-2; D uncertain. Germline V lookup: CDR1 SGHRS, CDR2 YFSETQ. CDR3 length equals 15 residues. V lost 4 bases and J 0 bases, leaving 10 bases between the germline ends. The DNA for the CDR3 is TGCGCCAGCAGCCGAACAGCGTCGAACACCGGGGAGCTGTTTTTT. Its protein product is CASSRTASNTGELFF.

This clonotype was seen ten or more times. The CDR3 DNA follows: TGTGCCAGCAGCCTATCAGGGAGGCTGAACACTGAAGCTTTCTTT. Translating gives CASSLSGRLNTEAFF. This sequence joins TRBV7-9 and TRBJ1-1, with D possibly matching TRBD1 (5 bases). CDR1 and CDR2 from the germline V gene are SEHNR and FQNEAQ (reference sequence). This CDR3 is 15 amino acids long. V was trimmed by 5 bases and J by 0 bases, leaving 13 bases between them.

A few counts support this clonotype. The rearrangement uses TRBV5-1 and TRBJ2-6; D is ambiguous. Germline V lookup: CDR1 SGHRS, CDR2 YFSETQ. The CDR3 consists of 16 residues. V lost 2 bases, J lost 0 bases, and 9 bases lay in between. The CDR3 here is CASSLDGGSGANVLTF. CDR3 bases: TGCGCCAGCAGCTTAGACGGTGGCTCTGGGGCCAACGTCCTGACTTTC.

The chain links TRBV10-3 to TRBJ1-2; TRBD1 aligns across 10 bases. Germline V CDR1 and CDR2: ENHRY, SYGVKD. There are 16 residues in the CDR3. Trimming removed 4 bases from V and 0 bases from J; junction bases left unmatched: 5. CDR3 region: CAISGQGATPNYGYTF. The CDR3, as DNA: TGTGCCATCAGTGGACAGGGGGCTACACCTAACTATGGCTACACCTTC.